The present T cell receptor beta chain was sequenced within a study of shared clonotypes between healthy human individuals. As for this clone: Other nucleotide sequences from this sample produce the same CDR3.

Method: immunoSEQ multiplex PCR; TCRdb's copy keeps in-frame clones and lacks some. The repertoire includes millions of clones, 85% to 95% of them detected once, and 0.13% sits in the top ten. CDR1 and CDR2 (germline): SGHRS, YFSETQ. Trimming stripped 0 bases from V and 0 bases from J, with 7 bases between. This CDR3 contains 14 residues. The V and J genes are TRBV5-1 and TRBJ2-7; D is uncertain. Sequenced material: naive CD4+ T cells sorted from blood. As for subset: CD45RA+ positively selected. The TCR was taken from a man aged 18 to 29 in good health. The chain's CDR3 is CASSLDGDSYEQYF. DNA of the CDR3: TGCGCCAGCAGCTTGGATGGGGACTCCTACGAGCAGTACTTC.